Following are 6 T cell receptor beta chains from one sample sequenced in a study of cytomegalovirus exposure and HLA in healthy donors. PCR involved 60 Vbeta and 13 Jbeta primers. TCRdb keeps only in-frame clones here, not all; method: immunoSEQ multiplex PCR. The sample holds some 150,000 clones; roughly 82% are singletons and the top ten take more than 6.5%. Sequencing was done on a sample of PBMCs. The receptors were gathered from a man in his thirties or forties in good health and CMV-seronegative.

The chain has TRBV5-1 and TRBJ2-1; D is possibly TRBD1 (5 bases). The germline V and J ends were trimmed by 4 bases and 6 bases, with 11 bases remaining between them. CDR1 SGHRS and CDR2 YFSETQ come from the germline V gene. There are 13 residues in the CDR3. The CDR3 sequence is CASSRTDSNEQFF. CDR3 sequence (DNA): TGCGCCAGCAGCCGGACCGACAGCAATGAGCAGTTCTTC.

This clone was seen only a few times. V usage is TRBV4-2 and J usage is TRBJ2-5, with TRBD2 matching over 10 bases. The V and J ends lost 0 bases and 5 bases, in that order; junction bases with no gene match: 6. Germline V gene lookup returns CDR1 LGHNA and CDR2 YNFKEQ. CDR3 size: 16 residues. In DNA form, the CDR3 reads TGTGCCAGCAGCCAAGATCCAGCGGGGGGGCCGGAGACCCAGTACTTC. It codes for CASSQDPAGGPETQYF.

The chain uses TRBV11-2 and TRBJ2-6; weak D call: TRBD2 (6 bases). The CDR3 is 17 amino acids. V lost 3 bases and J lost 0, with 12 bases in between. Germline-derived CDR1 and CDR2 are SGHAT and FQNNGV. The CDR3 DNA is TGTGCCAGCAGCTTTAGCGGCCCGAGCTCTGGGGCCAACGTCCTGACTTTC. It specifies CASSFSGPSSGANVLTF. Supplemented by reference TRBV11-2 and TRBJ2-6, the full variable domain reads EAGVAQSPRYKIIEKRQSVAFWCNPISGHATLYWYQQILGQGPKLLIQFQNNGVVDDSQLPKDRFSAERLKGVDSTLKIQPAKLEDSAVYLCASSFSGPSSGANVLTFGAGSRLTVL.

This clone was seen a handful of times. CDR3 sequence (DNA): TGCGCCAGCAGCTTTACAGTATCCGCCGGGGCCAACGTCCTGACTTTC. This sequence encodes CASSFTVSAGANVLTF. The chain uses TRBV5-1 and TRBJ2-6; D is unresolved. The V end was cut by 2 bases, the J end by 4 bases, with 13 bases between. Germline CDR1 and CDR2: SGHRS and YFSETQ. The CDR3 sequence is 16 residues long.

The chain couples TRBV5-1 to TRBJ1-2, with D perhaps matching TRBD1 (5 bases). The CDR3 length is 14 residues. Germline assignment: CDR1 SGHRS and CDR2 YFSETQ. The germline V and J ends were trimmed by 2 bases and 5 bases, with 13 bases remaining between them. DNA of the CDR3: TGCGCCAGCAGCTTCGGCAGGGAAGGGTATGGCTACACCTTC. Translation: CASSFGREGYGYTF.

This clone was seen a few times. This chain links TRBV5-6 with TRBJ2-7; tentatively, D is TRBD1 (5 bases). Germline V gene sequence: CDR1 SGHDT, CDR2 YYEEEE. The CDR3 is made up of 14 amino acids. V lost 4 bases and J 0 bases, leaving 11 bases between the germline ends. The CDR3 bases are TGTGCCAGCAGCGAAGGGGTCTTCTCCTACGAGCAGTACTTC. Amino acid sequence: CASSEGVFSYEQYF.